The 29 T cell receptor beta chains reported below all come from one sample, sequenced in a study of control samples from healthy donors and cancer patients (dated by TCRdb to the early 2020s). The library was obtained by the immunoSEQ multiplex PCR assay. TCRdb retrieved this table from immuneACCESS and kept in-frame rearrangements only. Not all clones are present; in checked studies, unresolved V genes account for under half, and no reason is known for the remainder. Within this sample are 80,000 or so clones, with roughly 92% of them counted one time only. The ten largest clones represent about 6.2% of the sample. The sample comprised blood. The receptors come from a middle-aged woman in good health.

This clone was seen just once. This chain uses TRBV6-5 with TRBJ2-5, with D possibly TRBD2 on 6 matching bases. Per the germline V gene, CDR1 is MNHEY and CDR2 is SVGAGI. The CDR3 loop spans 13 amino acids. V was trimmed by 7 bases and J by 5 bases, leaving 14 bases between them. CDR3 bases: TGTGCCAGCATGCCCGGGAGAGGGGAGACCCAGTACTTC. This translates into CASMPGRGETQYF.

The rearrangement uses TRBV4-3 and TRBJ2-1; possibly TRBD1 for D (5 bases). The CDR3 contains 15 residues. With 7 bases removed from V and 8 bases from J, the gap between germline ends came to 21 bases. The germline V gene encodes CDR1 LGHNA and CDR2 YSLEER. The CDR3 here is CASTSFVGAFDEQFF. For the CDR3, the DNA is TGCGCCAGCACCTCCTTTGTAGGGGCTTTCGATGAGCAGTTCTTC.

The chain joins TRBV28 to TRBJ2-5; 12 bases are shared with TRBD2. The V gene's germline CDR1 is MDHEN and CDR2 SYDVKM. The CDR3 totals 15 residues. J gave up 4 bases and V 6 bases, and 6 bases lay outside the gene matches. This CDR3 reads CASSQTSGGPETQYF. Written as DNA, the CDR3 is TGTGCCAGCAGCCAAACTAGCGGGGGGCCAGAGACCCAGTACTTC.

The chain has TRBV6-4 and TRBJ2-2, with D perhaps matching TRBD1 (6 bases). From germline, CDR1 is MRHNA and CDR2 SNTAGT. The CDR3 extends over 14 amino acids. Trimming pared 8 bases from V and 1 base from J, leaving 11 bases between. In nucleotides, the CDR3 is TGTGCCAGCTCAGAGGGGGAGAACACCGGGGAGCTGTTTTTT. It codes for CASSEGENTGELFF.

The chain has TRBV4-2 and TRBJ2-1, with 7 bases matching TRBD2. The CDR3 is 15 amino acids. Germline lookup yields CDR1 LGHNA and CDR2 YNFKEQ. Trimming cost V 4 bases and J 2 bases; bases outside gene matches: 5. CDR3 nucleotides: TGTGCCAGCAGCCCCTCTAGCGGAACCTACAATGAGCAGTTCTTC. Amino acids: CASSPSSGTYNEQFF.

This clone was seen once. The CDR3 protein is CASGPEALPPEAFF. The CDR3 coding sequence is TGCGCCAGCGGCCCCGAGGCACTCCCCCCTGAAGCTTTCTTT. The gene calls are TRBV10-2 and TRBJ1-1; D gene uncertain. The CDR3 runs to 14 residues. Per germline, CDR1 WSHSY and CDR2 SAAADI. V lost 8 bases to trimming and J lost 6 bases, with 19 bases between them.

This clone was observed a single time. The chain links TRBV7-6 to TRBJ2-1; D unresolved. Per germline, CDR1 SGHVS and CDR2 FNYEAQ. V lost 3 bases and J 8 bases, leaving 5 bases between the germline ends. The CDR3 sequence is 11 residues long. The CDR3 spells CASSLPHEQFF. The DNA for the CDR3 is TGTGCCAGCAGCTTGCCCCATGAGCAGTTCTTC.

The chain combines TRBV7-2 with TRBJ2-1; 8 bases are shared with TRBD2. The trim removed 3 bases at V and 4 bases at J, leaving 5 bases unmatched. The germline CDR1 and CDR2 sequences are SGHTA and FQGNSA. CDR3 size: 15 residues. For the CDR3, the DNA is TGTGCCAGCAGCTTCGCCGTAGCGGGGTACAATGAGCAGTTCTTC. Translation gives CASSFAVAGYNEQFF.

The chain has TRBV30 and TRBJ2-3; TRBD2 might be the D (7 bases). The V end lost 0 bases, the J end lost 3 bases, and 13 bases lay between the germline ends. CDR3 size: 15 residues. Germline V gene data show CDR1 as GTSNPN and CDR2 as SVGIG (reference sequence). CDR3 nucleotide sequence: TGTGCCTGGAGTGTACGGGGGAGGGGGACAGATACGCAGTATTTT. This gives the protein CAWSVRGRGTDTQYF.

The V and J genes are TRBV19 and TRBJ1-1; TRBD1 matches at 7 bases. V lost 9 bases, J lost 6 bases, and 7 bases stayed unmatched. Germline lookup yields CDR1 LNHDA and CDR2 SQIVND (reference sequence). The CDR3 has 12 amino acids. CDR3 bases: TGTGCCAGCACGACAGGGTTCGCTGAAGCTTTCTTT. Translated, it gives CASTTGFAEAFF.

The CDR3 sequence is CASSAAGGPTDTQYF. The CDR3 DNA is TGTGCCAGCAGCGCAGCGGGAGGGCCGACAGATACGCAGTATTTT. V and J are TRBV11-3 and TRBJ2-3, with 10 bases identical to TRBD2. Germline V gene lookup returns CDR1 SGHNT and CDR2 YENEEA. This CDR3 contains 15 residues. With V trimmed by 5 bases and J by 3 bases, 5 bases remained unmatched.

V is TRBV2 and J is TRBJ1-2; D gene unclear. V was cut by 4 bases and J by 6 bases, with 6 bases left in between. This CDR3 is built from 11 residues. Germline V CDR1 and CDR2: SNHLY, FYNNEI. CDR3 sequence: CASSGKNGYTF. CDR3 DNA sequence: TGTGCCAGCAGTGGTAAAAATGGCTACACCTTC.

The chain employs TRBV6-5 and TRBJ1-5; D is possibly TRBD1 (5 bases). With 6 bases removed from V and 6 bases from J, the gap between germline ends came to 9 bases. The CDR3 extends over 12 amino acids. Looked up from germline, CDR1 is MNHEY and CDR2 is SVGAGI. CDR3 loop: CASSNGGQPQHF. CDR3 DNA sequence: TGTGCCAGCAGCAACGGGGGTCAGCCCCAGCATTTT.

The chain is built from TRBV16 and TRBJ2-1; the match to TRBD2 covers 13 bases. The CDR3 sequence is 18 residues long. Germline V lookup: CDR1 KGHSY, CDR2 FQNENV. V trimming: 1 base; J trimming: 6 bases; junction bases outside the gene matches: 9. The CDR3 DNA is TGTGCCAGCAGCCAATACCCCGCGGGACTAGCGGGAATCAATGAGCAGTTCTTC. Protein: CASSQYPAGLAGINEQFF.

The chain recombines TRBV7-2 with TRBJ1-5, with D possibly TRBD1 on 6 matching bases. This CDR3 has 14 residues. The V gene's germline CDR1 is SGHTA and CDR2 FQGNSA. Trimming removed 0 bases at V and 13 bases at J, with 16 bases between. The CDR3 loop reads CASSLAQGPTSQHF. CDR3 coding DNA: TGTGCCAGCAGCTTAGCACAGGGTCCGACCTCACAGCATTTT.

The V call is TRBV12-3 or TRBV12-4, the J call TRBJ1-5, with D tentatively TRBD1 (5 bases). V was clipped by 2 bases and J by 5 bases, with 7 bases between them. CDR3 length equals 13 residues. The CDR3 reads CASSLRDYQPQHF. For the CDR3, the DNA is TGTGCCAGCAGTTTAAGGGACTATCAGCCCCAGCATTTT.

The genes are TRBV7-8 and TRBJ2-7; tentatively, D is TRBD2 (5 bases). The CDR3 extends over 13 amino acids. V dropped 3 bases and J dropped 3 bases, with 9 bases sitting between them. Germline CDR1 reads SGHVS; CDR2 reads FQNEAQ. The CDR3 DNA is TGTGCCAGCAGCTTCAGGAGCGGCTACGAGCAGTACTTC. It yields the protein CASSFRSGYEQYF.

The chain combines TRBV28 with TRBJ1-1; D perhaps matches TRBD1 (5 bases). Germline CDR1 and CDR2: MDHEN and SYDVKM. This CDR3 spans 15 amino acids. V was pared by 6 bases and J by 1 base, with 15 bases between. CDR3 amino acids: CASRAGGVANTEAFF. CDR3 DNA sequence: TGTGCCAGCAGGGCGGGAGGGGTTGCGAACACTGAAGCTTTCTTT.

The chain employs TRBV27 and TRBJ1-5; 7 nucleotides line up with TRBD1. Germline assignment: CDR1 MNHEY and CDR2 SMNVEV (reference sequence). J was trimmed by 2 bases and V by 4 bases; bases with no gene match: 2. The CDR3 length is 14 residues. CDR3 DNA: TGTGCCAGCAGTTCCACAGGGGGCAATCAGCCCCAGCATTTT. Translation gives CASSSTGGNQPQHF.

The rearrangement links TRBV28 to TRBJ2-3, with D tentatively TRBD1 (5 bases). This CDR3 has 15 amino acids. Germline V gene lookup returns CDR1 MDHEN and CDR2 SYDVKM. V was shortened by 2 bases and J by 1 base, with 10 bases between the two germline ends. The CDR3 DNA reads TGTGCCAGCAGTTTAGCAGGGCTCGGCACAGATACGCAGTATTTT. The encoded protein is CASSLAGLGTDTQYF.

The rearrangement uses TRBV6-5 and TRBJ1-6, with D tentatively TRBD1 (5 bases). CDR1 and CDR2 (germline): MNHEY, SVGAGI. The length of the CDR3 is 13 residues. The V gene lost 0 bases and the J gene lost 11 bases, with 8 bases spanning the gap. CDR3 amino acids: CASSYSRGPPLHF. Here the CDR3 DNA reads TGTGCCAGCAGTTACTCCCGGGGACCACCCCTCCACTTT.

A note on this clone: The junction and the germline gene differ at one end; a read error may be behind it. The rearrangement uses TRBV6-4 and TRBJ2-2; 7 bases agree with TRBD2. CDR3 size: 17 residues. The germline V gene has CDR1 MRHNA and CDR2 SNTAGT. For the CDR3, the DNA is TGTGCCGGCAGTGAAGGCTCCGGGACTACTAACACCGGGGAGCTGTTTTTT. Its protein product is CAGSEGSGTTNTGELFF.

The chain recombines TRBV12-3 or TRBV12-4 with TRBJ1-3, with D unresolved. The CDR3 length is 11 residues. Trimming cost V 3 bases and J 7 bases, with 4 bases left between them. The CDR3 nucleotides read TGTGCCAGCAGTTTGTCGAACACCATATATTTT. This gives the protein CASSLSNTIYF.

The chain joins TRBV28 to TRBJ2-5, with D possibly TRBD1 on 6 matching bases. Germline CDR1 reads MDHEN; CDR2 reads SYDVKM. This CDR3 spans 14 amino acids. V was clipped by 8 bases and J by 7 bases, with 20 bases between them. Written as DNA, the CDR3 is TGTGCCAGCGGAAACGGACAGATTCAAACGACCCAGTACTTC. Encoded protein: CASGNGQIQTTQYF.

The CDR3: CASSELAGGPLTGELFF. The CDR3 DNA reads TGCGCCAGCAGTGAGTTAGCGGGAGGTCCCCTTACCGGGGAGCTGTTTTTT. The genes are TRBV10-1 and TRBJ2-2, with TRBD2 matching 10 bases. The CDR3 extends over 17 amino acids. Germline CDR1 WNHNN, CDR2 SYGVQD (reference sequence). Trimming removed 1 base from V and 5 bases from J; junction bases left unmatched: 7.

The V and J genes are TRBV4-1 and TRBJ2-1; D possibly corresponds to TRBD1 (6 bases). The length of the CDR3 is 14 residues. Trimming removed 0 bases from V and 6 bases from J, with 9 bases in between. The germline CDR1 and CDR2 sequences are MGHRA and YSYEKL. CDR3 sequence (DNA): TGCGCCAGCAGCCAAGAGTACAGGGCCAATGAGCAGTTCTTC. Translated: CASSQEYRANEQFF.

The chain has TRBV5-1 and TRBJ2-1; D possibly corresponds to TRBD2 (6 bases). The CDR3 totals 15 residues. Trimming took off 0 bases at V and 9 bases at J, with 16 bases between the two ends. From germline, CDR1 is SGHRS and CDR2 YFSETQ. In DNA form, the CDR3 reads TGCGCCAGCAGCTTGGCCCGACTAGATCCCCGTGAGCAGTTCTTC. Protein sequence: CASSLARLDPREQFF.

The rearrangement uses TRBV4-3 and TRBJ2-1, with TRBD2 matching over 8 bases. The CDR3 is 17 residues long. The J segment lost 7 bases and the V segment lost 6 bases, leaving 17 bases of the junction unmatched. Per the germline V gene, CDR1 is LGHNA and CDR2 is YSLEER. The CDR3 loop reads CASRRTPGGHKGNEQFF. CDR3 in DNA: TGCGCCAGCAGGCGGACACCGGGGGGGCATAAGGGGAATGAGCAGTTCTTC.

The CDR3 region has the DNA TGTGCCAGCAGTCCCCCCGCGGCGCATGGTCCCCAAGCTTTCTTT. Protein sequence: CASSPPAAHGPQAFF. The J gene is TRBJ1-1, the V gene TRBV28; D is uncertain. Trimming took off 5 bases at V and 9 bases at J, with 22 bases between the two ends. The germline V gene has CDR1 MDHEN and CDR2 SYDVKM. This CDR3 contains 15 residues.